Each of the 31 T cell receptor beta chains below was sequenced from the same sample in a study of T-cell memory formation after mild COVID-19. One entry per CDR3 protein, called by TCRdb with MiXCR from the 5' RACE reads. This repertoire shows more than 25,000 distinct CDR3 sequences, about 16% found once; its top ten account for just over 1.4%. The sequencing sample was made of PBMCs or a T cell subset sorted from them (not recorded which). These receptors all stem from an adult who had mild COVID-19 (a few samples of this study predate the infection). Cell type and time point are not known.

As concerns this clonotype: This may be a read error: a much more frequent sequence differs by one nucleotide. The V gene is TRBV2, the J gene TRBJ1-2, with D possibly matching TRBD1 (6 bases). CDR1 and CDR2 from the germline V gene are SNHLY and FYNNEI. CDR3 length: 14 amino acids. CDR3 residues: CASNLQGLDGGCTF. As DNA, the CDR3 is TGTGCCAGCAACCTTCAGGGGCTCGATGGTGGCTGCACCTTC.

CDR3 protein: CASSLEAGGELFF. CDR3 bases: TGTGCCAGCAGCTTAGAAGCGGGGGGGGAGCTGTTTTTT. The chain uses TRBV7-8 and TRBJ2-2; 7 bases align to TRBD2. Germline V gene sequence: CDR1 SGHVS, CDR2 FQNEAQ. V trimming: 1 base; J trimming: 8 bases; junction bases outside the gene matches: 1. The CDR3 covers 13 residues.

This clonotype occurred many times. The chain combines TRBV9 with TRBJ2-3; perhaps D is TRBD1 or TRBD2 (6 bases each). The length of the CDR3 is 15 residues. V was clipped by 0 bases and J by 3 bases, with 11 bases between them. Per germline, CDR1 SGDLS and CDR2 YYNGEE. CDR3 loop: CASSVVTGRTDTQYF. CDR3 sequence (DNA): TGTGCCAGCAGCGTAGTTACAGGGAGGACAGATACGCAGTATTTT.

This clonotype is judged medium-sized. This chain uses TRBV4-2 with TRBJ2-1, with D possibly being TRBD1 or TRBD2 (5 bases each). Per the germline V gene, CDR1 is LGHNA and CDR2 is YNFKEQ. The CDR3 spans 15 residues. Trimming removed 5 bases from V and 5 bases from J, with 16 bases in between. CDR3 bases: TGTGCCAGCAGCAACCGGGACCAGAGGGACAATGAGCAGTTCTTC. It yields the protein CASSNRDQRDNEQFF.

This clonotype was recorded at least ten times. DNA for the CDR3: TGCGCCAGCAGCTTCAGAGTAGCGAACACCGGGGAGCTGTTTTTT. It is translated as CASSFRVANTGELFF. The V call is TRBV5-1, the J call TRBJ2-2; D is uncertain. The CDR3 sequence is 15 residues long. Germline CDR1 SGHRS, CDR2 YFSETQ. V lost 2 bases, J lost 0 bases, and 8 bases lay in between.

This clonotype was recorded at least ten times. The V call is TRBV5-1, the J call TRBJ2-5; tentatively, D is TRBD1 or TRBD2 (5 bases each). Germline V CDR1 and CDR2: SGHRS, YFSETQ. V was trimmed by 1 base and J by 3 bases, leaving 7 bases between them. The CDR3 has 13 amino acids. CDR3 coding DNA: TGCGCCAGCAGCTTGCAGGGAGAAGAGACCCAGTACTTC. It translates to CASSLQGEETQYF. Drawing the rest from reference TRBV5-1 and TRBJ2-5, the complete variable domain is KAGVTQTPRYLIKTRGQQVTLSCSPISGHRSVSWYQQTPGQGLQFLFEYFSETQRNKGNFPGRFSGRQFSNSRSEMNVSTLELGDSALYLCASSLQGEETQYFGPGTRLLVL.

Ten or more counts support this clonotype. CDR3: CASSPRGSGNTIYF. CDR3 bases: TGCGCCAGCAGCCCCAGGGGCTCTGGAAACACCATATATTTT. The V gene is TRBV5-1, the J gene TRBJ1-3; the D gene is possibly TRBD1 (6 bases). In germline, CDR1 is SGHRS, CDR2 YFSETQ. The CDR3 has 14 amino acids. V was trimmed by 4 bases and J by 0 bases, leaving 8 bases between them.

V and J are TRBV29-1 and TRBJ2-7; D possibly corresponds to TRBD1 (6 bases). Germline CDR1 reads SQVTM; CDR2 reads ANQGSEA. Trimming pared 6 bases from V and 2 bases from J, leaving 20 bases between. This CDR3 spans 15 amino acids. The CDR3 DNA is TGCAGCGTGGGCCTGGTGAGGGGGAGTACCTACGAGCAGTACTTC. Its protein is CSVGLVRGSTYEQYF.

This clonotype was counted ten times or more. This rearrangement joins TRBV5-1 to TRBJ1-2, with no clear D. Trimming took off 3 bases at V and 0 bases at J, with 9 bases between the two ends. This CDR3 has 14 amino acids. CDR1 and CDR2 from the germline V gene are SGHRS and YFSETQ. This CDR3 reads CASSWSGSNYGYTF. The CDR3, as DNA: TGCGCCAGCAGCTGGAGCGGGTCTAACTATGGCTACACCTTC.

This clonotype was counted at least ten times. The V and J genes are TRBV19 and TRBJ1-5; D may be TRBD1 (6 bases). CDR3 length: 17 residues. The germline gives CDR1 LNHDA, CDR2 SQIVND (reference sequence). V was pared by 3 bases and J by 0 bases, with 15 bases between. The CDR3 region is CASSIRGTFYSNQPQHF. The DNA for the CDR3 is TGTGCCAGTAGTATTAGGGGGACCTTTTATAGCAATCAGCCCCAGCATTTT.

This clonotype was seen repeatedly, ten times or more. This chain joins TRBV7-2 and TRBJ1-5; no reliable D call. Per germline, CDR1 SGHTA and CDR2 FQGNSA. The CDR3 is made up of 13 amino acids. V shed 5 bases and J shed 5 bases, with 10 bases lying between them. The CDR3 protein is CASSRRRDQPQHF. The CDR3 DNA follows: TGTGCCAGCAGCCGGCGTCGAGATCAGCCCCAGCATTTT.

At least ten counts were recorded for this clonotype. The CDR3 reads CASSLGQGIMDNEQFF. CDR3 sequence (DNA): TGTGCCAGCAGCTTGGGCCAGGGGATCATGGACAATGAGCAGTTCTTC. V is TRBV5-5 and J is TRBJ2-1; D may be TRBD1 (6 bases). Germline CDR1 and CDR2: SGHKS and YYEKEE (reference sequence). V was pared by 0 bases and J by 5 bases, with 15 bases between. This CDR3 comprises 16 residues.

This clonotype was observed many times. CDR3 sequence: CASSPAQGVGDGYTF. CDR3 nucleotides: TGCGCCAGCAGCCCAGCCCAGGGGGTAGGGGATGGCTACACCTTC. The rearrangement links TRBV5-1 to TRBJ1-2; 7 bases line up with TRBD1. Per germline, CDR1 SGHRS and CDR2 YFSETQ. The CDR3 has 15 residues. The junction had 12 bases not matched to a gene; V was cut back by 4 bases and J by 6 bases. Together with reference TRBV5-1 and TRBJ1-2, the CDR3 gives the full variable domain: KAGVTQTPRYLIKTRGQQVTLSCSPISGHRSVSWYQQTPGQGLQFLFEYFSETQRNKGNFPGRFSGRQFSNSRSEMNVSTLELGDSALYLCASSPAQGVGDGYTFGSGTRLTVV.

This clonotype is labeled medium-sized. The V call is TRBV7-2, the J call TRBJ2-7, with D possibly matching TRBD1 (6 bases). Germline CDR1 is SGHTA and CDR2 is FQGNSA. Deletions cut 1 base from V and 3 bases from J, with 10 bases between. This CDR3 comprises 14 residues. Here the CDR3 reads CASSLVGGVYEQYF. Written as DNA, the CDR3 is TGTGCCAGCAGCTTAGTTGGGGGCGTCTACGAGCAGTACTTC.

The table lists this clonotype with many counts. The CDR3 loop reads CASTLGTGNTEAFF. The CDR3 DNA reads TGTGCCAGCACCCTAGGGACAGGGAACACTGAAGCTTTCTTT. This chain joins TRBV4-2 and TRBJ1-1, with 8 bases that match TRBD1. The CDR3 covers 14 residues. Germline V CDR1 and CDR2: LGHNA, YNFKEQ. With 7 bases clipped from V and 1 base from J, the junction kept 5 bases outside the gene matches.

This clonotype was counted many times. The genes are TRBV7-7 and TRBJ2-1, with D perhaps assigned TRBD1 or TRBD2 (5 bases each). The ends were cut back, 5 bases at V and 2 bases at J, with 13 bases in the middle. Germline V lookup: CDR1 SSHAT, CDR2 FNYEAQ (reference sequence). The CDR3 is made up of 15 amino acids. CDR3 coding DNA: TGTGCCAGCAGCCAGGACAAGGGAGCCTACAATGAGCAGTTCTTC. It encodes CASSQDKGAYNEQFF.

This clonotype showed up just a few times. The chain combines TRBV12-3 or TRBV12-4 with TRBJ2-7, with a possible D match to TRBD2 (5 bases). The CDR3 contains 13 residues. The V end was cut by 7 bases, the J end by 1 base, with 11 bases between. DNA for the CDR3: TGTGCCAGCAAGACGGGGTCTTCCTACGAGCAGTACTTC. Translation gives CASKTGSSYEQYF.

This clonotype was counted at least ten times. V is TRBV6-6 and J is TRBJ1-5; the D is unclear. From germline, CDR1 is MNHNY and CDR2 SVGAGI (reference sequence). The CDR3 has 12 amino acids. V dropped 8 bases and J dropped 8 bases, with 13 bases sitting between them. The DNA for the CDR3 is TGTGCCAGCCAAGAGTCTCCGGAGCCCCAGCATTTT. This translates into CASQESPEPQHF.

This clonotype was counted only a few times. This rearrangement joins TRBV2 to TRBJ2-1; TRBD1 might be the D (6 bases). The germline CDR1 and CDR2 sequences are SNHLY and FYNNEI. Between the trimmed V and J ends, which lost 5 bases and 7 bases, there was a span of 15 bases. This CDR3 region has 14 residues. CDR3 protein: CASSKGHSGNEQFF. In DNA, the CDR3 is TGTGCCAGCAGTAAGGGACACTCGGGAAATGAGCAGTTCTTC.

This clonotype was seen a few times. J is TRBJ1-4 and V is TRBV19; perhaps TRBD1 as D (5 bases). The CDR3 is 15 amino acids. CDR1 LNHDA and CDR2 SQIVND come from the germline V gene (reference sequence). V was trimmed by 6 bases and J by 3 bases, leaving 14 bases between them. CDR3 in amino acids: CASSEATGSNEKLFF. The CDR3 region has the DNA TGTGCCAGTAGCGAAGCCACAGGATCTAATGAAAAACTGTTTTTT.

In its sample, this clonotype was seen many times. This chain uses TRBV20-1 with TRBJ2-5, with 10 bases identical to TRBD1. The CDR3 extends over 13 amino acids. The germline V gene encodes CDR1 DFQATT and CDR2 SNEGSKA (reference sequence). Trimming at V came to 3 bases and at J to 5 bases, leaving 3 bases not matched to a gene. The CDR3 protein is CSASPGQGETQYF. CDR3 DNA sequence: TGCAGTGCTAGTCCGGGACAGGGGGAGACCCAGTACTTC.

This clonotype was seen many times. The V gene is TRBV12-3 or TRBV12-4, the J gene TRBJ2-7; no definite D call. V was shortened by 3 bases and J by 5 bases, with 14 bases between the two germline ends. The CDR3 has 14 amino acids. The CDR3 spells CASSLAHISHEQYF. CDR3 nucleotides: TGTGCCAGCAGTTTGGCACATATAAGCCACGAGCAGTACTTC.

This clonotype was seen a handful of times. The rearrangement uses TRBV5-6 and TRBJ2-5; D gene unclear. Germline-derived CDR1 and CDR2 are SGHDT and YYEEEE. V was cut by 5 bases and J by 2 bases, with 16 bases left in between. CDR3 length: 15 residues. CDR3 protein: CASSRPLGEQETQYF. CDR3 in DNA: TGTGCCAGCAGTCGACCCCTTGGAGAACAAGAGACCCAGTACTTC. The full variable domain, completed using reference TRBV5-6 and TRBJ2-5, is DAGVTQSPTHLIKTRGQQVTLRCSPKSGHDTVSWYQQALGQGPQFIFQYYEEEERQRGNFPDRFSGHQFPNYSSELNVNALLLGDSALYLCASSRPLGEQETQYFGPGTRLLVL.

Ten or more counts support this clonotype. The rearrangement joins TRBV4-1 to TRBJ1-2; no firm D call. The germline V gene encodes CDR1 MGHRA and CDR2 YSYEKL. V shed 0 bases and J shed 5 bases, with 10 bases lying between them. This CDR3 is 14 amino acids long. The CDR3 region is CASSQDLGWYGYTF. Written as DNA, the CDR3 is TGCGCCAGCAGCCAAGATTTGGGGTGGTATGGCTACACCTTC.

This clonotype was seen ten or more times. The CDR3 bases are TGTGCCAGCATCTCGTTCACCTACAATGAGCAGTTCTTC. Amino acids: CASISFTYNEQFF. This chain connects TRBV28 to TRBJ2-1; unclear D gene. V was pared by 7 bases and J by 2 bases, with 9 bases between. Germline V gives CDR1 MDHEN, CDR2 SYDVKM. CDR3 length equals 13 residues.

This clonotype was observed many times. V gene TRBV29-1 combines with J gene TRBJ2-1, with D possibly called TRBD1 or TRBD2 (6 bases each). The V end was cut by 6 bases, the J end by 0 bases, with 15 bases between. The germline CDR1 and CDR2 sequences are SQVTM and ANQGSEA. The CDR3 is made up of 15 amino acids. For the CDR3, the DNA is TGCAGCGTCCCAAAGCCGGGGGCCTCCTACAATGAGCAGTTCTTC. This codes for CSVPKPGASYNEQFF.

V gene TRBV9 combines with J gene TRBJ2-7, with D maybe TRBD1 (6 bases). The CDR3 totals 16 residues. V was shortened by 6 bases and J by 2 bases, with 21 bases between the two germline ends. The V gene's germline CDR1 is SGDLS and CDR2 YYNGEE. The CDR3 sequence: CASKVGVKGDAYEQYF. CDR3 DNA sequence: TGTGCCAGCAAGGTTGGAGTAAAGGGGGATGCCTACGAGCAGTACTTC.

This sequence joins TRBV12-3 or TRBV12-4 and TRBJ2-1, with TRBD2 matching 7 bases. The CDR3 is 13 residues long. V shed 5 bases, J shed 13 bases, and the junction held 11 bases outside the gene matches. The CDR3 is CASSEYSGVGQFF. The CDR3 region has the DNA TGTGCCAGCAGTGAATACAGCGGGGTAGGCCAGTTCTTC.

This clonotype was observed many times. This chain links TRBV5-1 with TRBJ2-3; 7 positions agree with TRBD1. Germline loops: CDR1 SGHRS, CDR2 YFSETQ. The CDR3 runs 13 residues. After removal of 4 bases from V and 5 bases from J, the junction contained 4 bases not matched to a gene. CDR3: CASSLTGKDTQYF. The CDR3 DNA reads TGCGCCAGCAGCCTGACAGGGAAAGATACGCAGTATTTT.

This clonotype appeared many times. The J gene is TRBJ2-3, the V gene TRBV4-2, with D possibly being TRBD1 or TRBD2 (6 bases each). The CDR3 contains 17 residues. V was clipped by 0 bases and J by 3 bases, with 16 bases between them. Germline V gene lookup returns CDR1 LGHNA and CDR2 YNFKEQ. The CDR3 bases are TGTGCCAGCAGCCAAGACGGAGGGGGGAGGACAACAGATACGCAGTATTTT. It codes for CASSQDGGGRTTDTQYF.

This clonotype was counted ten times or more. The chain couples TRBV4-2 to TRBJ2-7; D may be TRBD1 or TRBD2 (6 bases each). Germline lookup yields CDR1 LGHNA and CDR2 YNFKEQ. CDR3 length: 16 amino acids. Trimming shortened V by 4 bases and J by 2 bases, and 18 bases separated the two germline ends. The CDR3 DNA follows: TGTGCCAGCAGCCGCGAAAAGACAGGAGGGACCTACGAGCAGTACTTC. Translating gives CASSREKTGGTYEQYF.